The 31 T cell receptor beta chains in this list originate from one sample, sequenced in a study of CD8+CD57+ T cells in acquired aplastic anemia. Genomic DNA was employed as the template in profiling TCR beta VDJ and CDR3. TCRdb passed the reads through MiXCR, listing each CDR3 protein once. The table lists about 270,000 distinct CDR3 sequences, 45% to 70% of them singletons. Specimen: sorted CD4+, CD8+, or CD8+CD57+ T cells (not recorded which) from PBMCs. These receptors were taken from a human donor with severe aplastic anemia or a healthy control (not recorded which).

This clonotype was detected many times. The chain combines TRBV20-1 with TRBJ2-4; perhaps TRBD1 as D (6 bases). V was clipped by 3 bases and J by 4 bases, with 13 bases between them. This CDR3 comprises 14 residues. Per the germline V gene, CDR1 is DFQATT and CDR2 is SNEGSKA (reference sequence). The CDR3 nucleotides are TGCAGTGCTAGTGGGTCGACAGGTAAAAACATTCAGTACTTC. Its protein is CSASGSTGKNIQYF.

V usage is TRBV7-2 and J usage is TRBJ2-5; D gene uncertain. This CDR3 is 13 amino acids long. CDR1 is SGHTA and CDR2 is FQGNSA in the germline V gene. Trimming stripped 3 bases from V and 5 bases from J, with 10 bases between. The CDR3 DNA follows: TGTGCCAGCAGCTTGGGCTACGGGGAGACCCAGTACTTC. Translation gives CASSLGYGETQYF.

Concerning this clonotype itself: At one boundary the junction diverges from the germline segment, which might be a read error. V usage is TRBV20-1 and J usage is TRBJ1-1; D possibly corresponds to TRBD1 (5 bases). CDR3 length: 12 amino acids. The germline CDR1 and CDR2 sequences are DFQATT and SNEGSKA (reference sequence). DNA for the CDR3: TGCAGTGCTAGACTGCAGGGAGCCGCGGCTTCCTTT. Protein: CSARLQGAAASF.

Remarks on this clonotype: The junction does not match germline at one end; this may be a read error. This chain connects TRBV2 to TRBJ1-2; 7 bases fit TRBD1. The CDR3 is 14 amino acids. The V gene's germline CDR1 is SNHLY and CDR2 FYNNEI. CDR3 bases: TGTGCCGGCAGTGACCATAACAGGGGATACGGCTACACCTTC. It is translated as CAGSDHNRGYGYTF.

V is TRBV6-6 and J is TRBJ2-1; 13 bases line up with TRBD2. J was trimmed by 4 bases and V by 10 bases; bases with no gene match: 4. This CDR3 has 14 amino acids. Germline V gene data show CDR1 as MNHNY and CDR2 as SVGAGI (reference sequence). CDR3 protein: CAIGTSGTYNEQFF. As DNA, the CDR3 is TGTGCCATCGGGACTAGCGGGACTTACAATGAGCAGTTCTTC.

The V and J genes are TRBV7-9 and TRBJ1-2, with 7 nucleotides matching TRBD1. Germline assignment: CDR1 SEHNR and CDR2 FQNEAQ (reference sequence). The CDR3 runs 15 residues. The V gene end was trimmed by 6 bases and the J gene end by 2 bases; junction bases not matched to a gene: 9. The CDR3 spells CASSTGTAINYGYTF. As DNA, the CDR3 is TGTGCCAGCAGTACCGGGACAGCAATAAACTATGGCTACACCTTC. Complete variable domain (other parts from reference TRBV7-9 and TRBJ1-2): DTGVSQNPRHKITKRGQNVTFRCDPISEHNRLYWYRQTLGQGPEFLTYFQNEAQLEKSRLLSDRFSAERPKGSFSTLEIQRTEQGDSAMYLCASSTGTAINYGYTFGSGTRLTVV.

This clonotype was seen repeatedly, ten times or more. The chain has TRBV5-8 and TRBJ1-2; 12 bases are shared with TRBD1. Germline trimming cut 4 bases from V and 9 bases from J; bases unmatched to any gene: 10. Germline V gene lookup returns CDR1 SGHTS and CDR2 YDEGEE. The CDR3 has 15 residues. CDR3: CASSHSGTGGVSYTF. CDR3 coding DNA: TGTGCCAGCAGCCATTCCGGGACAGGGGGCGTAAGCTACACCTTC.

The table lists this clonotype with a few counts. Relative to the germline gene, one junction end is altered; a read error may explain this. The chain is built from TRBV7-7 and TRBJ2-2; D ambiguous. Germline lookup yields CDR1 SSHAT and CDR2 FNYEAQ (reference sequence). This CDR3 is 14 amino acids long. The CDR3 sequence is CASSLDLNTGELFF. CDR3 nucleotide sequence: TGTGCTAGCAGCTTAGACCTGAACACCGGGGAGCTGTTTTTT.

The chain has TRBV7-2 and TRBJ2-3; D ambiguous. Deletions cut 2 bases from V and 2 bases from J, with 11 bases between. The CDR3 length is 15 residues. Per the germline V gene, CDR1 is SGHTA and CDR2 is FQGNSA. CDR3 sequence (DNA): TGTGCCAGCAGCTTAAGGCCAATGTTCACAGATACGCAGTATTTT. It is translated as CASSLRPMFTDTQYF.

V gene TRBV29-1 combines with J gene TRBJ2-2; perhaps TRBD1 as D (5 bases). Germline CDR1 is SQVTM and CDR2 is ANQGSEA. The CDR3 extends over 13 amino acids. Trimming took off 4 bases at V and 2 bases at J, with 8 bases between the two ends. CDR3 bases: TGCAGCGTTGCAGGGCTCAACACCGGGGAGCTGTTTTTT. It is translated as CSVAGLNTGELFF.

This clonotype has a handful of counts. The CDR3 sequence is CSARLAGDVGETQYF. For the CDR3, the DNA is TGCAGTGCTAGACTAGCGGGAGATGTTGGAGAGACCCAGTACTTC. The chain joins TRBV20-1 to TRBJ2-5; 10 bases align to TRBD2. The CDR3 has 15 amino acids. Germline trimming cut 2 bases from V and 4 bases from J; bases unmatched to any gene: 7. Germline loops: CDR1 DFQATT, CDR2 SNEGSKA (reference sequence).

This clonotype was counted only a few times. The CDR3, as DNA: TGTGCCAGCAGCTTAGAGCAAACAGGGGGTGGGGCGTACTTC. Protein: CASSLEQTGGGAYF. The chain employs TRBV7-6 and TRBJ2-7; 8 bases are shared with TRBD1. Trimming cost V 1 base and J 12 bases; bases outside gene matches: 11. CDR3 length equals 14 residues. Germline CDR1 SGHVS, CDR2 FNYEAQ.

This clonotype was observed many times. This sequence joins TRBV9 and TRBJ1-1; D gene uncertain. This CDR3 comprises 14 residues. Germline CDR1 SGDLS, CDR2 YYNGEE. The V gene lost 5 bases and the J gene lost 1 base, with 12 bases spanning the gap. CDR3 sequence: CASSRASANTEAFF. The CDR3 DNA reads TGTGCCAGCAGTAGGGCGAGTGCGAACACTGAAGCTTTCTTT.

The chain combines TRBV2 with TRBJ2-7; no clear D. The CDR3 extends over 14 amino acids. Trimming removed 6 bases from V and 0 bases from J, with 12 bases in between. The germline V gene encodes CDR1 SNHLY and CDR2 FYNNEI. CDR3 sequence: CASSGNGFSYEQYF. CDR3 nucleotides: TGTGCCAGCAGCGGAAACGGGTTCTCCTACGAGCAGTACTTC.

CDR3 DNA sequence: TGTGCCAGCAGTGAAGCAATAGGGGACAGGGGAAATCAGCCCCAGCATTTT. It translates to CASSEAIGDRGNQPQHF. The rearrangement uses TRBV6-5 and TRBJ1-5; 10 bases agree with TRBD1. Germline CDR1 is MNHEY and CDR2 is SVGAGI. The V segment lost 5 bases and the J segment 4 bases; nucleotides outside the gene matches: 11. The CDR3 extends over 17 amino acids.

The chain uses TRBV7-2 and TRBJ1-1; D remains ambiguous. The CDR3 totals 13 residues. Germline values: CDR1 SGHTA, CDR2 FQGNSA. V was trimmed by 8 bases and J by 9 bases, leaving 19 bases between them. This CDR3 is CASYELGMSQAFF. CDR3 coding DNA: TGTGCCAGCTACGAACTCGGCATGAGCCAAGCTTTCTTT.

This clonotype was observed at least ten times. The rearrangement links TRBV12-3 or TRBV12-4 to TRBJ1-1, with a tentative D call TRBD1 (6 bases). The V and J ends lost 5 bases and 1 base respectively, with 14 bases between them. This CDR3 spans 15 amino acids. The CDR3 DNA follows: TGTGCCAGCAGTCCCCTCCGGGGGGCGAACACTGAAGCTTTCTTT. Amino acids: CASSPLRGANTEAFF.

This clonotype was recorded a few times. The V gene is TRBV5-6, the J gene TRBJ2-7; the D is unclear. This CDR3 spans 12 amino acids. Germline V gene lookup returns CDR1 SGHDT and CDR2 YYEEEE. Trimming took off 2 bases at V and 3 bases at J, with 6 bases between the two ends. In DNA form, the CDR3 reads TGTGCCAGCAGCTTAACCGACTACGAGCAGTACTTC. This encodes CASSLTDYEQYF.

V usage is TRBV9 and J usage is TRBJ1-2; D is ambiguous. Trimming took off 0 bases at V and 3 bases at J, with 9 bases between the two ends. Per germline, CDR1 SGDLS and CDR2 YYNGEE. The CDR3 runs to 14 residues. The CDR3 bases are TGTGCCAGCAGCGTAGGTGGTCAGGACTATGGCTACACCTTC. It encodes CASSVGGQDYGYTF. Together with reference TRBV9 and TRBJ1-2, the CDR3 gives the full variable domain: DSGVTQTPKHLITATGQRVTLRCSPRSGDLSVYWYQQSLDQGLQFLIQYYNGEERAKGNILERFSAQQFPDLHSELNLSSLELGDSALYFCASSVGGQDYGYTFGSGTRLTVV.

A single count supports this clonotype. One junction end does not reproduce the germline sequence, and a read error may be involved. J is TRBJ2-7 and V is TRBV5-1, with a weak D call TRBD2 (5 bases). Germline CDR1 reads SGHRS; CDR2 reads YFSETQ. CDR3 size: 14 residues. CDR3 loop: CASSLGGGLHEQYF. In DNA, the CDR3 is TGTGCCAGCAGCTTGGGCGGAGGACTGCACGAGCAGTACTTC.

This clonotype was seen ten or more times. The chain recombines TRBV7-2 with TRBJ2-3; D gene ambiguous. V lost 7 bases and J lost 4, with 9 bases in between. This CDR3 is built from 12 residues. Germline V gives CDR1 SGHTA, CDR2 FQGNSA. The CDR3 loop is CASTSSPDTQYF. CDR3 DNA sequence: TGTGCCAGCACTTCATCCCCAGATACGCAGTATTTT.

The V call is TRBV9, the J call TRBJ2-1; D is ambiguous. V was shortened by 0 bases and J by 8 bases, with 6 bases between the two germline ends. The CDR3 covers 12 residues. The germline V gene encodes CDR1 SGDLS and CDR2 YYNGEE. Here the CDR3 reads CASSVATDEQFF. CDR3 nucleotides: TGTGCCAGCAGCGTAGCTACAGATGAGCAGTTCTTC.

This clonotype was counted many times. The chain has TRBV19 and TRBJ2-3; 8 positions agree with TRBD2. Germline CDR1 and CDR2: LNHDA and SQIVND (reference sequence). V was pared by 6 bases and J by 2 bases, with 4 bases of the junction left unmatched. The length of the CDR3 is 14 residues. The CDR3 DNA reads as TGTGCCAGTAGAAATAGCGGGGCCACAGATACGCAGTATTTT. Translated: CASRNSGATDTQYF.

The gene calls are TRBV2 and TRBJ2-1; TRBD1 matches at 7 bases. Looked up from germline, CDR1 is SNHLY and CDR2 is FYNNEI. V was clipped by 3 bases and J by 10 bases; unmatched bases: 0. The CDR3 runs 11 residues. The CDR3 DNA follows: TGTGCCAGCAGTGAGACAGGGGAGCAGTTCTTC. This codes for CASSETGEQFF. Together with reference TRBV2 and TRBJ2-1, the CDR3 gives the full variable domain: EPEVTQTPSHQVTQMGQEVILRCVPISNHLYFYWYRQILGQKVEFLVSFYNNEISEKSEIFDDQFSVERPDGSNFTLKIRSTKLEDSAMYFCASSETGEQFFGPGTRLTVL.

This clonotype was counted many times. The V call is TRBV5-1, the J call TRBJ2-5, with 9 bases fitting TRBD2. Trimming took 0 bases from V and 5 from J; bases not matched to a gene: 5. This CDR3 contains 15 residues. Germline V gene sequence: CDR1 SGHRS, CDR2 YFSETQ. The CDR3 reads CASSLAVAGVETQYF. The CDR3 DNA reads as TGCGCCAGCAGCTTGGCCGTAGCGGGGGTGGAGACCCAGTACTTC.

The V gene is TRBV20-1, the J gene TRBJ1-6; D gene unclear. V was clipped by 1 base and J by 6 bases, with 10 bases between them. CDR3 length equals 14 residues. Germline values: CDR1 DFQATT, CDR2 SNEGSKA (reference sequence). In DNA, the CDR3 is TGCAGTGCTAGAGGCAGAGGGCTTAATTCACCCCTCCACTTT. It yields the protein CSARGRGLNSPLHF.

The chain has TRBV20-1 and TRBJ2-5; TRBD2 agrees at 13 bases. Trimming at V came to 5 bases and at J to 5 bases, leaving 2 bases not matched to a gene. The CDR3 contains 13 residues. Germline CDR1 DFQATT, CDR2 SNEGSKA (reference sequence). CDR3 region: CSAGTSGVETQYF. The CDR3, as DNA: TGCAGTGCTGGGACTAGCGGGGTGGAGACCCAGTACTTC.

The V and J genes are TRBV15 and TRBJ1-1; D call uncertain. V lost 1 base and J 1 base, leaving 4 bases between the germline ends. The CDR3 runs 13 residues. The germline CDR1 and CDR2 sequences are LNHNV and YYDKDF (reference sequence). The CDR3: CATSRVQNTEAFF. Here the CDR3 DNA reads TGTGCCACCAGCAGAGTTCAGAACACTGAAGCTTTCTTT.

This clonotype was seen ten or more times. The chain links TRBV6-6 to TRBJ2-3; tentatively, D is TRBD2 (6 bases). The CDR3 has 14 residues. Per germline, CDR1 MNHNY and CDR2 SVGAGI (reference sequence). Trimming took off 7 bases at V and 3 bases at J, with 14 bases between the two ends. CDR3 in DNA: TGTGCCAGCAATACCGGGGGTGTTACAGATACGCAGTATTTT. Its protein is CASNTGGVTDTQYF.

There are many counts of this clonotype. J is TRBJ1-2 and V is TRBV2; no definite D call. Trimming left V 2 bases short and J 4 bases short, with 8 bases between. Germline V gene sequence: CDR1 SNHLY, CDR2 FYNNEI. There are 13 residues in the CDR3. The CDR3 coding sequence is TGTGCCAGCAGTGAACGTAGGGCCTATGGCTACACCTTC. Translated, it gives CASSERRAYGYTF.

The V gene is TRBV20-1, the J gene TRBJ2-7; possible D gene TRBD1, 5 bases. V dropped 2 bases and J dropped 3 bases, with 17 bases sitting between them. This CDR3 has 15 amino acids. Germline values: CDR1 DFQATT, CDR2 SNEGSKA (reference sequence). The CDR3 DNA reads TGCAGTGCTAGACACCAGGGTGGGAACCACTACGAGCAGTACTTC. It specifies CSARHQGGNHYEQYF.